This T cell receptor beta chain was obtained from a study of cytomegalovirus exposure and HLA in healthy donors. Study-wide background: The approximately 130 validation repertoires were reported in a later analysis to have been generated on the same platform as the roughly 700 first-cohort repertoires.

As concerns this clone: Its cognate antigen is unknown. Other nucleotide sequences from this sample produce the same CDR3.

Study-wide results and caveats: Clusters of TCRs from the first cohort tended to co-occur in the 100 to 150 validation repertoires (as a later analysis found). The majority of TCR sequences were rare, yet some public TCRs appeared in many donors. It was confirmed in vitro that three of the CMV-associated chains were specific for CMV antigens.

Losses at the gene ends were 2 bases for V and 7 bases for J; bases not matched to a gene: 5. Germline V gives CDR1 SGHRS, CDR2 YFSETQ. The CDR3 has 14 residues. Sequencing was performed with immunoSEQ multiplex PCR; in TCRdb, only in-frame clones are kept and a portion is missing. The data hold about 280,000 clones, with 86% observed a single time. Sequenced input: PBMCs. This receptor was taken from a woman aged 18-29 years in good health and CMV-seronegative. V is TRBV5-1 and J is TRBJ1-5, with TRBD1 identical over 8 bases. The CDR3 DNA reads TGCGCCAGCAGCTTCGGACAGGGAGGCCAGCCCCAGCATTTT. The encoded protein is CASSFGQGGQPQHF.